This passage covers 5 T cell receptor beta chains from one sample sequenced in a study of blood T cell repertoires in COVID-19. Libraries were prepared by immunoSEQ multiplex PCR; TCRdb keeps only in-frame clonotypes and omits some of them. This table holds 470,000 or so clones, around nine tenths found once. The sequencing input was peripheral blood. These receptors were obtained from a woman in her 30s with acute or convalescent COVID-19.

The gene calls are TRBV11-2 and TRBJ2-7, with D perhaps TRBD1 (5 bases). Trimming removed 0 bases at V and 4 bases at J, with 13 bases between. Germline lookup yields CDR1 SGHAT and CDR2 FQNNGV. The CDR3 consists of 15 residues. CDR3 nucleotides: TGTGCCAGCAGCTTAGATTCAGGGTCGACGTACGAGCAGTACTTC. It codes for CASSLDSGSTYEQYF.

The chain carries TRBV27 and TRBJ1-2; TRBD1 aligns across 8 bases. Germline-derived CDR1 and CDR2 are MNHEY and SMNVEV (reference sequence). The CDR3 runs to 15 residues. The V and J ends lost 5 bases and 10 bases, in that order; junction bases with no gene match: 15. Here the CDR3 reads CASSRRQGLSMDYTF. In DNA, the CDR3 is TGTGCCAGCAGTCGACGACAGGGGCTCTCTATGGACTACACCTTC.

V is TRBV30 and J is TRBJ2-5; D possibly corresponds to TRBD1 (6 bases). Germline assignment: CDR1 GTSNPN and CDR2 SVGIG (reference sequence). The CDR3 loop spans 15 amino acids. Trimming shortened V by 5 bases and J by 4 bases, and 20 bases separated the two germline ends. The CDR3 sequence is CAWGLKGVTGETQYF. In DNA, the CDR3 is TGTGCCTGGGGGCTTAAGGGGGTTACAGGAGAGACCCAGTACTTC.

This clone was seen once. The rearrangement links TRBV2 to TRBJ2-6; the match to TRBD1 covers 7 bases. The germline V gene has CDR1 SNHLY and CDR2 FYNNEI. After removal of 9 bases from V and 1 base from J, the junction contained 9 bases not matched to a gene. The CDR3 contains 16 residues. CDR3 DNA sequence: TGTGCCAGTCAGGGGGAAGCCCGTTCTGGGGCCAACGTCCTGACTTTC. This codes for CASQGEARSGANVLTF.

This chain links TRBV3-1 (or the pseudogene TRBV3-2) with TRBJ2-1, with 9 bases that match TRBD1. V lost 0 bases, J lost 5 bases, and 14 bases stayed unmatched. This CDR3 contains 19 residues. Germline V gene sequence: CDR1 LGHDT, CDR2 YNNKEL (reference sequence). The CDR3 is CASSQDRGTGPYVNNEQFF. For the CDR3, the DNA is TGTGCCAGCAGCCAAGATCGCGGGACAGGGCCGTACGTTAACAATGAGCAGTTCTTC.